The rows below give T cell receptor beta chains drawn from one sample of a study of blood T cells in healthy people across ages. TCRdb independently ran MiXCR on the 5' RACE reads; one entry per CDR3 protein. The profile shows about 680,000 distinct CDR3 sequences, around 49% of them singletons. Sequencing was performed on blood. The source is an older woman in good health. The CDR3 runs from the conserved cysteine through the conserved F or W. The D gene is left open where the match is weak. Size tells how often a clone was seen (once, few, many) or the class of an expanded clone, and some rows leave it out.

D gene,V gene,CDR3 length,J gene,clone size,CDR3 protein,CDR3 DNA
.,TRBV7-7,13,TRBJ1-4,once,CASSLALGEKLFF,TGTGCCAGCAGCTTAGCGCTGGGTGAAAAACTGTTTTTT
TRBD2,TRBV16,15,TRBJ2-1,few,CASSSGTSNNNEQFF,TGTGCCAGCAGTTCCGGGACTAGCAACAACAATGAGCAGTTCTTC
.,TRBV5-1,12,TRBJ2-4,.,CASSFPSDEQYF,TGCGCCAGCAGCTTCCCGAGCGATGAGCAGTACTTC
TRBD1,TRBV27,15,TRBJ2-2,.,CASSIMSGTGGELFF,TGTGCCAGCAGCATAATGTCCGGGACAGGCGGGGAGCTGTTTTTT
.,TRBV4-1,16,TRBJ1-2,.,CASSQDQRADFYGYTF,TGCGCCAGCAGCCAAGACCAAAGGGCGGATTTCTATGGCTACACCTTC
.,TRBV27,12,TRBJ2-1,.,CASSLGDSEQFF,TGTGCCAGCAGTTTAGGCGATAGTGAGCAGTTCTTC
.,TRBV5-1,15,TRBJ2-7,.,CASSFTAGSYNEQYF,TGCGCCAGCAGCTTCACCGCTGGCTCCTACAATGAGCAGTACTTC
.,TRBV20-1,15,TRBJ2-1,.,CSARTRPTPYNEQFF,TGCAGTGCTAGAACCAGGCCAACCCCTTACAATGAGCAGTTCTTC
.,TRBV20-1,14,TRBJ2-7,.,CSAAIAGGPYEQYF,TGCAGTGCCGCAATTGCAGGTGGACCCTACGAGCAGTACTTC
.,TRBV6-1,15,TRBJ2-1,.,CASSETGSSYNEQFF,TGTGCCAGCAGTGAAACAGGGTCCTCCTACAATGAGCAGTTCTTC
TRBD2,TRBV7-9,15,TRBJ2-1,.,CASSLGGGNNNEQFF,TGTGCCAGCAGCTTAGGGGGGGGGAACAACAATGAGCAGTTCTTC
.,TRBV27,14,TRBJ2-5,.,CASSLRGVLETQYF,TGTGCCAGCAGTTTAAGGGGAGTACTTGAGACCCAGTACTTC
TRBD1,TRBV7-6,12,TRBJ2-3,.,CASSSTGGTQYF,TGTGCCAGCAGCTCGACAGGGGGTACGCAGTATTTT
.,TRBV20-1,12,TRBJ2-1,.,CSARKTSFEQFF,TGCAGTGCTCGCAAGACTAGTTTTGAGCAGTTCTTC
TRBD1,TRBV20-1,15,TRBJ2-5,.,CSALPAGGKGETQYF,TGCAGTGCCCTCCCCGCAGGGGGCAAAGGGGAGACCCAGTACTTC
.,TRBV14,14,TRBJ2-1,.,CANSQTIRGNEQFF,TGTGCCAACAGCCAAACGATTAGGGGAAATGAGCAGTTCTTC
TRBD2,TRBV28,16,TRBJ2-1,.,CASSDPGTSGRAKQFF,TGTGCCAGCAGTGACCCCGGGACTAGCGGGAGGGCGAAGCAGTTCTTC
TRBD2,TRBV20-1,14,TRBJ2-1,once,CSAGAGLAGWGQFF,TGCAGTGCTGGTGCGGGACTAGCGGGATGGGGGCAGTTCTTC
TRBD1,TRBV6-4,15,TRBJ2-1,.,CASSPGTGDYNEQFF,TGTGCCAGCAGCCCCGGGACAGGGGACTACAATGAGCAGTTCTTC
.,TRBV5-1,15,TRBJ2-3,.,CASSLAEGSTDTQYF,TGCGCCAGCAGCTTGGCCGAAGGGTCCACAGATACGCAGTATTTT
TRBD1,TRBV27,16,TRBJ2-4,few,CASSPRQGLAKNIQYF,TGTGCCAGCAGTCCCAGACAGGGGCTAGCCAAAAACATTCAGTACTTC
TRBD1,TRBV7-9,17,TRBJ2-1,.,CASSRFRDSVTYNEQFF,TGTGCCAGCAGCCGTTTCCGGGACAGTGTTACCTACAATGAGCAGTTCTTC
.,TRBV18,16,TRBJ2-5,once,CASSPRGTHTQETQYF,TGTGCCAGCTCACCTAGGGGTACCCATACCCAAGAGACCCAGTACTTC
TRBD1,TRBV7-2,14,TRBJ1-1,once,CASSRRQGRTEAFF,TGTGCCAGCAGCCGAAGACAGGGACGGACTGAAGCTTTCTTT
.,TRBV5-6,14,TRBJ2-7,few,CASSYRDTDYEQYF,TGTGCCAGCAGCTACCGGGACACCGACTACGAGCAGTACTTC
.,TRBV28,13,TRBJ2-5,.,CASSRDGRDKQYF,TGTGCCAGCAGTCGGGACGGGAGAGACAAGCAGTACTTC
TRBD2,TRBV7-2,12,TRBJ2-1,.,CASSSSGGEQFF,TGTGCCAGCAGCTCGAGCGGGGGTGAGCAGTTCTTC
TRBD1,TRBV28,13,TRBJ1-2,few,CASSLLRGIGYTF,TGTGCCAGCAGTTTGCTCAGGGGGATTGGCTACACCTTC
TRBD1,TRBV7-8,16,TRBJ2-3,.,CASSPPGQGSTLTQYF,TGTGCCAGCAGCCCACCGGGACAGGGAAGTACGCTTACGCAGTATTTT
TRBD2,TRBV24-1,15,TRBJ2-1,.,CATSGGRSSYNEQFF,TGTGCCACCAGTGGCGGGAGAAGCTCCTACAATGAGCAGTTCTTC
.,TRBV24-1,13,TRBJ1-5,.,CATSADHNQPQHF,TGTGCCACCAGTGCAGACCACAATCAGCCCCAGCATTTT
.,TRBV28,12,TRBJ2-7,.,CASSQSSRGQYF,TGTGCCAGCAGCCAGAGCTCCAGGGGGCAGTACTTC
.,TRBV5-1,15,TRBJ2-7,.,CASSLVVGSYNEQYF,TGCGCCAGCAGCTTGGTGGTGGGGTCCTACAATGAGCAGTACTTC
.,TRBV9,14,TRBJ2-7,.,CASSVGEGGDEQYF,TGTGCCAGCAGCGTAGGTGAAGGGGGGGACGAGCAGTACTTC
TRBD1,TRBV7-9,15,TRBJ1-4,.,CASSSTDRGNEKLFF,TGTGCCAGCAGCTCGACAGACAGGGGGAATGAAAAACTGTTTTTT
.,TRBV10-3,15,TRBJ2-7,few,CAISGVAQGSYEQYF,TGTGCCATCAGTGGAGTCGCCCAGGGATCCTACGAGCAGTACTTC
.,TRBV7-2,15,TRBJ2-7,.,CASSPPGYSYNEQYF,TGTGCCAGCAGCCCACCGGGCTACTCCTACAATGAGCAGTACTTC
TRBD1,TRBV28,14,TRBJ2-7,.,CASRTGQANYEQYF,TGTGCCAGCAGGACGGGACAGGCCAATTACGAGCAGTACTTC
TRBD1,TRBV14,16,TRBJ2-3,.,CASSRQGWRSTDTQYF,TGTGCCAGCAGCCGACAGGGGTGGAGGTCCACAGATACGCAGTATTTT
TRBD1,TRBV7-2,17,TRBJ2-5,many,CASSVPAGTGSQETQYF,TGTGCCAGCAGCGTCCCGGCCGGGACAGGGTCCCAAGAGACCCAGTACTTC
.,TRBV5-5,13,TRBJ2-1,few,CASSLPSMNEQFF,TGTGCCAGCAGCTTGCCCTCTATGAATGAGCAGTTCTTC
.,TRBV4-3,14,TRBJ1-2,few,CASSQVLTLGGYTF,TGCGCCAGCAGCCAAGTGCTGACATTAGGTGGCTACACCTTC
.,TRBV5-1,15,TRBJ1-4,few,CASKVQAATNEKLFF,TGCGCCAGCAAAGTCCAGGCGGCAACTAATGAAAAACTGTTTTTT
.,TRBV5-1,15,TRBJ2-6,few,CASSLLVSGANVLTF,TGCGCCAGCAGCTTGTTAGTCTCTGGGGCCAACGTCCTGACTTTC
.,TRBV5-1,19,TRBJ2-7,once,CASSNGLINSGFKSYEQNF,TGCGCCAGCAGCAATGGGTTAATCAATTCAGGGTTTAAGTCCTACGAGCAGAACTTC
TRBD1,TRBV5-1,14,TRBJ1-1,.,CASSDQGAVTEAFF,TGCGCCAGCAGCGACCAGGGGGCTGTCACTGAAGCTTTCTTT